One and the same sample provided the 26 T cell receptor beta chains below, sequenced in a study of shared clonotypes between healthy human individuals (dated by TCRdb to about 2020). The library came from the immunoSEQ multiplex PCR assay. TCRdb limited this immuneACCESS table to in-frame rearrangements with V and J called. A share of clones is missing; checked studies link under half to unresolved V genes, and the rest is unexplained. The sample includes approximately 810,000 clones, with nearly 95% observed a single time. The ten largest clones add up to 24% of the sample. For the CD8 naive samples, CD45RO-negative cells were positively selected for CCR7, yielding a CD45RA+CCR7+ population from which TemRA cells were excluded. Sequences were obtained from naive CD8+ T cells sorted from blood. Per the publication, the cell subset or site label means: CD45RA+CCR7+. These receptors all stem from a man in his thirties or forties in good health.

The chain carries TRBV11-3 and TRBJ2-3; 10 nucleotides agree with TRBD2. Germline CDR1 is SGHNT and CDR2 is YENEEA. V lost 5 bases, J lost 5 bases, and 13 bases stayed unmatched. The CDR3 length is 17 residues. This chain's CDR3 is CASSQRLGLADGDTQYF. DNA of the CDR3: TGTGCCAGCAGCCAACGGCTCGGACTAGCGGACGGAGATACGCAGTATTTT.

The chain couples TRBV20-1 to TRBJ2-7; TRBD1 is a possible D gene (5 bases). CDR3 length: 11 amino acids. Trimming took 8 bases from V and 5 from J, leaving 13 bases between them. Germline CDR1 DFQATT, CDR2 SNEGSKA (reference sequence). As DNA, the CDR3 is TGCAGTTCCCTGGCAGGGAACGAGCAGTACTTC. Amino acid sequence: CSSLAGNEQYF.

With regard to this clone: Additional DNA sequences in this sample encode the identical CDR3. This CDR3 is CASSPTGISYEQYF. The DNA for the CDR3 is TGTGCCAGTAGTCCAACGGGGATCAGCTACGAGCAGTACTTC. This chain links TRBV19 with TRBJ2-7; a weak D match, TRBD2 (5 bases). Germline V gives CDR1 LNHDA, CDR2 SQIVND (reference sequence). The CDR3 is made up of 14 amino acids. V lost 5 bases and J lost 3, with 14 bases in between.

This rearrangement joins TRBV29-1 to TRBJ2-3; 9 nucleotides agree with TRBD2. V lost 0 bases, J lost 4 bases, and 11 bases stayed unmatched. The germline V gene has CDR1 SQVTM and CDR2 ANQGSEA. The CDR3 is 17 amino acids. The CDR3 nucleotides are TGCAGCGTTGAAGATCCCAGGACTAGCGCCTGGCCAGATACGCAGTATTTT. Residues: CSVEDPRTSAWPDTQYF.

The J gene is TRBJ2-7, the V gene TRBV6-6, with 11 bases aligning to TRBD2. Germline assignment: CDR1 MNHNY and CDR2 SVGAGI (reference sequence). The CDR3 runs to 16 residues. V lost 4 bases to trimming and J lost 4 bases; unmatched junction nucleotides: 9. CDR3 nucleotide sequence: TGTGCCAGCAGTTTCGGACTAGCGGGTAGAAAGTACGAGCAGTACTTC. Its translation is CASSFGLAGRKYEQYF.

This chain's CDR3 is CASSSRGDRDADTQYF. CDR3 nucleotides: TGTGCCAGTAGTTCCCGGGGGGACAGGGACGCAGATACGCAGTATTTT. V usage is TRBV19 and J usage is TRBJ2-3, with TRBD1 identical over 9 bases. The CDR3 has 16 residues. V lost 5 bases and J lost 4; bases outside the gene matches: 10. CDR1 LNHDA and CDR2 SQIVND come from the germline V gene (reference sequence).

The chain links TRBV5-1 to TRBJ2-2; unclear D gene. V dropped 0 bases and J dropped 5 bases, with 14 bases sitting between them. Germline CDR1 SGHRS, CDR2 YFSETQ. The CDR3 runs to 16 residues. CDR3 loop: CASSLEGPGRTGELFF. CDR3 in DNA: TGCGCCAGCAGCTTGGAGGGCCCTGGAAGGACCGGGGAGCTGTTTTTT.

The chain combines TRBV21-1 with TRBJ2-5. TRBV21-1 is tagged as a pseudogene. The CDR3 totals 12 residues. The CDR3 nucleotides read TGTGCCAGCACTCCGATCCAAGAGACCCAGTACTTC. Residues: CASTPIQETQYF.

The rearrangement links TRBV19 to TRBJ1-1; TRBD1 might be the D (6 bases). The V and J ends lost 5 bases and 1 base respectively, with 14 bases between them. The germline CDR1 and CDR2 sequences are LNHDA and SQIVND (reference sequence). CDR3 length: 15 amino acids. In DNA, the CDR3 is TGTGCCAGTAGTGCCGCAGGGGCGAGGAACACTGAAGCTTTCTTT. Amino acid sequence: CASSAAGARNTEAFF.

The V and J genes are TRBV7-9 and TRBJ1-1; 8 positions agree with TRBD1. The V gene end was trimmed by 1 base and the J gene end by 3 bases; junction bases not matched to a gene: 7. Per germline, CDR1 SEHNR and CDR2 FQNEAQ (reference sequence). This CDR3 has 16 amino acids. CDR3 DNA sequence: TGTGCCAGCAGCTTAGTCAGGGGGCGCGTAGACACTGAAGCTTTCTTT. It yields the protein CASSLVRGRVDTEAFF.

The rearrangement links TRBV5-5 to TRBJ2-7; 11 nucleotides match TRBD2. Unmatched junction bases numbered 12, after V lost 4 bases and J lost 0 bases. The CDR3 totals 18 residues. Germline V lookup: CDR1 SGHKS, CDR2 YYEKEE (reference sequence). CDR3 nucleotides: TGTGCCAGCAGCCCAGTTAAGGGGACTAGCGGCAACTCCTACGAGCAGTACTTC. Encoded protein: CASSPVKGTSGNSYEQYF.

CDR3 sequence: CASSGGGYEQYF. The CDR3 nucleotides read TGTGCCAGCAGTGGCGGAGGCTACGAGCAGTACTTC. The gene calls are TRBV11-2 and TRBJ2-7, with D possibly matching TRBD2 (5 bases). Germline V gives CDR1 SGHAT, CDR2 FQNNGV. V was clipped by 6 bases and J by 3 bases, with 9 bases between them. The length of the CDR3 is 12 residues.

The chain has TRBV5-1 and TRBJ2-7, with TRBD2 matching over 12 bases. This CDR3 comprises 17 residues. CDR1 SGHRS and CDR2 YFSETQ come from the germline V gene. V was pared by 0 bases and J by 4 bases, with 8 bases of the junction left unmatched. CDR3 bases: TGCGCCAGCAGCTTGGCTCCTAGCGGGAGGGCCAGGTACGAGCAGTACTTC. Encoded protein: CASSLAPSGRARYEQYF.

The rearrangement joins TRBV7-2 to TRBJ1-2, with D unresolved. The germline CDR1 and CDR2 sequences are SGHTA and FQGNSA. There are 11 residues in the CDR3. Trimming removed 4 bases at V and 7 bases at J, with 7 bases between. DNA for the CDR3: TGTGCCAGCAGCTCCTGGGTTGGCTACACCTTC. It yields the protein CASSSWVGYTF.

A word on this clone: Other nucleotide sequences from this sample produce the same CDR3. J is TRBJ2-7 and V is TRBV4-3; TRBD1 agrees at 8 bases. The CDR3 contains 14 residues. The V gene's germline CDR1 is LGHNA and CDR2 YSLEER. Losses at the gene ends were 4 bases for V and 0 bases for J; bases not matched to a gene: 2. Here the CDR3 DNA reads TGCGCCAGCAGCCCCGGGACAGGCTCCTACGAGCAGTACTTC. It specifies CASSPGTGSYEQYF.

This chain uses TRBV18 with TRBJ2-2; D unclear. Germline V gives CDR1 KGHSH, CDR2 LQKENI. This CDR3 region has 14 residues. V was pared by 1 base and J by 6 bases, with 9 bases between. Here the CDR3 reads CASSPLKGPGELFF. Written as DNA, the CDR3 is TGTGCCAGCTCACCACTAAAAGGGCCCGGGGAGCTGTTTTTT. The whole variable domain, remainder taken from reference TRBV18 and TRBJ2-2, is NAGVMQNPRHLVRRRGQEARLRCSPMKGHSHVYWYRQLPEEGLKFMVYLQKENIIDESGMPKERFSAEFPKEGPSILRIQQVVRGDSAAYFCASSPLKGPGELFFGEGSRLTVL.

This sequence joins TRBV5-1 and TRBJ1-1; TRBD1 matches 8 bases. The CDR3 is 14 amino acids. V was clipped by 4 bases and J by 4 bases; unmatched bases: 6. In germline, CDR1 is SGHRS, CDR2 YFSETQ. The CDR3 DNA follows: TGCGCCAGCAGCCCAGGACAGGGCTTCACTGAAGCTTTCTTT. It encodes CASSPGQGFTEAFF.

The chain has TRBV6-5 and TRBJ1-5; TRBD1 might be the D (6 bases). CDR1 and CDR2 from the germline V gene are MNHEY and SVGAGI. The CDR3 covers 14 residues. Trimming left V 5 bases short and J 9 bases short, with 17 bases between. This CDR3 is CASSKDSPEGPQHF. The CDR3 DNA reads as TGTGCCAGCAGTAAGGACAGCCCCGAGGGGCCCCAGCATTTT.

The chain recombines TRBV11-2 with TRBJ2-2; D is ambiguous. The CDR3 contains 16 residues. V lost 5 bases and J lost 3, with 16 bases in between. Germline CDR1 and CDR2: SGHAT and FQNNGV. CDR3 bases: TGTGCCAGCAGCGACACAGAGTGGGCGGACACCGGGGAGCTGTTTTTT. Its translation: CASSDTEWADTGELFF.

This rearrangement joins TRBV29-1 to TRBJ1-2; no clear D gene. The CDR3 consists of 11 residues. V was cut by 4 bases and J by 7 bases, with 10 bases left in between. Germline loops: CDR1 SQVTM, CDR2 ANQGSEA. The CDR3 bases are TGCAGCGTTGTTACCCAGAGTGGCTACACCTTC. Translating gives CSVVTQSGYTF.

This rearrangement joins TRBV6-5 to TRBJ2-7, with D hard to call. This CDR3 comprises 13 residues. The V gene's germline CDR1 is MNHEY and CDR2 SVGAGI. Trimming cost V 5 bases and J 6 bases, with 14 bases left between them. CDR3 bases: TGTGCCAGCAGTAGACCCGGATTCCCCGAGCAGTACTTC. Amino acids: CASSRPGFPEQYF.

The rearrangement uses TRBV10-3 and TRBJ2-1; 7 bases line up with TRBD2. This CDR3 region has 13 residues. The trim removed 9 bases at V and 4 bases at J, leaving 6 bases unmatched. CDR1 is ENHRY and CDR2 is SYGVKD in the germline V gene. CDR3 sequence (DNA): TGTGCCATTACTAGCGCGAGTTACAATGAGCAGTTCTTC. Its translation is CAITSASYNEQFF.

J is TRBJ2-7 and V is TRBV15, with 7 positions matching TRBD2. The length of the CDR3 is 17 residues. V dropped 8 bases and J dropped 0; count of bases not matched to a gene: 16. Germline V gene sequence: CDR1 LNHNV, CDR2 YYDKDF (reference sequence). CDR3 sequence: CATDEPSLAEPSYEQYF. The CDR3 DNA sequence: TGTGCCACCGACGAACCTTCCCTAGCGGAGCCCTCCTACGAGCAGTACTTC. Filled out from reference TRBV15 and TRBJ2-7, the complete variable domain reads DAMVIQNPRYQVTQFGKPVTLSCSQTLNHNVMYWYQQKSSQAPKLLFHYYDKDFNNEADTPDNFQSRRPNTSFCFLDIRSPGLGDTAMYLCATDEPSLAEPSYEQYFGPGTRLTVT.

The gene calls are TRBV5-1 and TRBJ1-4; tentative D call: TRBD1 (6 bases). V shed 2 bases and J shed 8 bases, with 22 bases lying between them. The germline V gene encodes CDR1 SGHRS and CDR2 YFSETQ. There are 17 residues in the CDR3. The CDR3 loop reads CASSLKGEGVLGEKLFF. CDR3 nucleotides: TGCGCCAGCAGCTTAAAGGGGGAAGGAGTCTTAGGAGAAAAACTGTTTTTT.

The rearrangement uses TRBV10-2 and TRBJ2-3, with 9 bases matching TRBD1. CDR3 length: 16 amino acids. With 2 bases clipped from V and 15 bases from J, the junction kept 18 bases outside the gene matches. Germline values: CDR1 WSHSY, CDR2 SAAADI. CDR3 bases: TGCGCCAGCAGTGAGGCATTCCTACCCCCGGGACAGGGCTCTTATTTT. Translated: CASSEAFLPPGQGSYF.

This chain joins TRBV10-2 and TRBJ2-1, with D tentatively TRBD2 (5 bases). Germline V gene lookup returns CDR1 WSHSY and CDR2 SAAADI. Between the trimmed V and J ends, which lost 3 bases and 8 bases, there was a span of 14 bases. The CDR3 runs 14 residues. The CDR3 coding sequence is TGCGCCAGCAGTGAAGAGCGAGCGGTCGATGAGCAGTTCTTC. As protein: CASSEERAVDEQFF.